The present T cell receptor (beta chain) was sequenced within a study of blood T cell repertoires in COVID-19. Study-level information: PBMCs, B-cell-depleted T cells, or T cells provided the cDNA or gDNA that made up the material.

Under the authors' procedure: Cell counts per sample came from amplifying reference gene primers. TCRdb keeps only in-frame clones here, not all; method: immunoSEQ multiplex PCR. The V and J calls and the clone size are those of that table, but D and trimming were determined from the DNA. The data show around 420,000 clones, with roughly 87% seen just once and approximately 2.1% held by the top ten. Allocation to cohorts depended on clinical history reported by the participants. V gave up 8 bases and J gave up 4 bases; unmatched junction bases: 10. The CDR3 spans 13 residues. The V gene's germline CDR1 is GTSNPN and CDR2 SVGIG (reference sequence).

V usage is TRBV30 and J usage is TRBJ1-1, with 7 bases that match TRBD1. The sample was PBMCs or T cells enriched from blood (not recorded which). The origin of this receptor is a woman aged 35 to 49 with acute COVID-19. The chain's CDR3 is CALRDREFTEAFF. CDR3 nucleotides: TGTGCCCTTAGGGACAGAGAGTTCACTGAAGCTTTCTTT.